The rows below give T cell receptor beta chains drawn from one sample of a study of vaccination and CD4 T cells after COVID-19. Their recognized antigens are unknown. TCRdb analysed the PCR reads with MiXCR anew, one entry per CDR3 protein. Of fewer than 18,000 distinct CDR3 sequences listed, 53% were seen once; the top ten hold about a tenth. The sequenced sample was CD4+ T cells from blood, cultured in vitro. The receptors come from a human donor who had recovered from COVID-19. Each CDR3 is given with its conserved first and last residue. D genes are given only for firm matches. Size is omitted from some rows. Given values are once, few, many or a class for expanded clones.

cdr3_aa | cdr3_nt | v_call | clone_size | j_call | d_call | cdr3_length
CSARDPSSYEQYF | TGCAGTGCTAGAGATCCTAGCTCCTACGAGCAGTACTTC | TRBV20-1 | once | TRBJ2-7 | - | 13
CASSEPGTGNQPQHF | TGTGCCAGCAGTGAGCCCGGGACAGGAAATCAGCCCCAGCATTTT | TRBV6-1 | - | TRBJ1-5 | TRBD1 | 15
CASSLGADRANTEAFF | TGTGCCAGCAGCTTAGGTGCGGACAGAGCGAACACTGAAGCTTTCTTT | TRBV7-9 | - | TRBJ1-1 | - | 16
CASMGGFRNQPQHF | TGTGCCAGCATGGGGGGGTTCCGAAATCAGCCCCAGCATTTT | TRBV28 | once | TRBJ1-5 | - | 14
CASRPGTGNNEQFF | TGTGCCAGCAGACCCGGGACAGGTAACAATGAGCAGTTCTTC | TRBV12-3/TRBV12-4 | few | TRBJ2-1 | TRBD1 | 14
CASSFDSGSYEQYF | TGTGCCAGCAGCTTCGACAGCGGCTCCTACGAGCAGTACTTC | TRBV11-2 | few | TRBJ2-7 | - | 14
CASSQPGLATIYEQYF | TGTGCCAGCAGCCAGCCAGGACTAGCGACTATCTACGAGCAGTACTTC | TRBV14 | - | TRBJ2-7 | TRBD2 | 16
CSAVRDPSSYEQYF | TGCAGTGCTGTCCGGGACCCAAGCTCCTACGAGCAGTACTTC | TRBV20-1 | - | TRBJ2-7 | - | 14
CASRLAGGPYEQYF | TGTGCCAGCAGGCTAGCGGGAGGCCCCTACGAGCAGTACTTC | TRBV12-3/TRBV12-4 | - | TRBJ2-7 | TRBD2 | 14
CASSQDRGGQETQYF | TGTGCCAGCAGCCAAGATCGGGGGGGCCAAGAGACCCAGTACTTC | TRBV4-2 | - | TRBJ2-5 | TRBD2 | 15
CSLTVAGGNTGELFF | TGTTCCCTTACGGTAGCGGGAGGGAACACCGGGGAGCTGTTTTTT | TRBV20-1 | - | TRBJ2-2 | TRBD2 | 15
CSARAVLAGGTGELFF | TGCAGTGCTAGAGCCGTCCTAGCGGGAGGTACCGGGGAGCTGTTTTTT | TRBV20-1 | - | TRBJ2-2 | TRBD2 | 16
CASSWTGDPTDTQYF | TGTGCCAGTAGTTGGACAGGGGACCCCACAGATACGCAGTATTTT | TRBV19 | - | TRBJ2-3 | TRBD1 | 15
CSAKGTVNYGYTF | TGCAGTGCTAAGGGGACAGTTAACTATGGCTACACCTTC | TRBV20-1 | - | TRBJ1-2 | TRBD1 | 13
CSARDLADNSPLHF | TGCAGTGCTAGAGATCTTGCAGATAATTCACCCCTCCACTTT | TRBV20-1 | - | TRBJ1-6 | - | 14
CASSYTTSYNEQFF | TGTGCCAGCAGTTACACAACTAGCTACAATGAGCAGTTCTTC | TRBV6-5 | - | TRBJ2-1 | - | 14
CASSGGTFRRSGYTF | TGTGCCAGCAGTGGAGGGACATTTAGGAGGAGTGGCTACACCTTC | TRBV2 | - | TRBJ1-2 | - | 15
CASSSPRQGLGEQYF | TGTGCCAGCAGTTCGCCCAGGCAGGGGCTGGGCGAGCAGTACTTC | TRBV6-5 | - | TRBJ2-7 | - | 15
CASSKTAYEQYF | TGTGCCAGCAGCAAGACAGCCTACGAGCAGTACTTC | TRBV6-1 | - | TRBJ2-7 | - | 12
CASSAWDRGMAEAFF | TGTGCCAGCAGTGCCTGGGACAGGGGGATGGCTGAAGCTTTCTTT | TRBV2 | - | TRBJ1-1 | TRBD1 | 15
CASSLVASGSPDTQYF | TGTGCCAGCAGCTTAGTTGCTAGCGGGAGCCCAGATACGCAGTATTTT | TRBV7-2 | - | TRBJ2-3 | TRBD2 | 16
CATSDPTWENTGELFF | TGTGCCACCAGTGATCCCACTTGGGAGAACACCGGGGAGCTGTTTTTT | TRBV24-1 | - | TRBJ2-2 | - | 16
CASNRGPGNTIYF | TGTGCCAGCAATCGGGGACCCGGAAACACCATATATTTT | TRBV28 | - | TRBJ1-3 | - | 13
CASRVKQGPVTDTQYF | TGTGCCAGCAGGGTTAAACAGGGTCCCGTCACAGATACGCAGTATTTT | TRBV6-2/TRBV6-3 | few | TRBJ2-3 | - | 16
CASSFVGNGYTF | TGTGCCAGCAGTTTCGTCGGAAATGGCTACACCTTC | TRBV12-3/TRBV12-4 | - | TRBJ1-2 | - | 12
CASRTGRGEQYF | TGTGCCAGCAGGACAGGTCGGGGGGAGCAGTACTTC | TRBV12-3/TRBV12-4 | - | TRBJ2-7 | - | 12
CASSERQVYGYTF | TGTGCCAGCAGTGAGCGGCAGGTATATGGCTACACCTTC | TRBV2 | few | TRBJ1-2 | - | 13
CASRDSSTDTQYF | TGTGCCAGCAGGGACAGTTCCACAGATACGCAGTATTTT | TRBV28 | - | TRBJ2-3 | - | 13
CASSARDRVNTEAFF | TGTGCCAGCAGTGCCCGGGACAGGGTGAACACTGAAGCTTTCTTT | TRBV2 | - | TRBJ1-1 | TRBD1 | 15
CASSGKFGLSNEKLFF | TGTGCCAGCAGTGGTAAATTTGGGCTATCTAATGAAAAACTGTTTTTT | TRBV6-1 | - | TRBJ1-4 | - | 16
CSARNPAGGPDTGELFF | TGCAGTGCTAGGAACCCAGCGGGAGGGCCAGACACCGGGGAGCTGTTTTTT | TRBV20-1 | - | TRBJ2-2 | TRBD2 | 17
CASSPAGTYDNSPLHF | TGTGCCAGCAGTCCCGCCGGGACATATGATAATTCACCCCTCCACTTT | TRBV6-1 | once | TRBJ1-6 | - | 16
CASSPDANTEAFF | TGTGCCAGCAGTCCTGACGCGAACACTGAAGCTTTCTTT | TRBV2 | - | TRBJ1-1 | - | 13
CASSEIQGLTF | TGTGCCAGCAGTGAGATTCAGGGTCTCACCTTC | TRBV6-4 | - | TRBJ1-2 | - | 11
CASKRGGSQPQHF | TGTGCCAGCAAAAGGGGGGGAAGTCAGCCCCAGCATTTT | TRBV28 | - | TRBJ1-5 | - | 13
CASRGRGPETQYF | TGTGCCAGCAGGGGCAGGGGGCCGGAGACCCAGTACTTC | TRBV28 | - | TRBJ2-5 | TRBD1 | 13
CASSLASLASGDTQYF | TGTGCCAGCAGCTTAGCCTCCCTAGCCAGTGGAGATACGCAGTATTTT | TRBV7-2 | - | TRBJ2-3 | - | 16
CASSMTSGSGSYNEQFF | TGTGCCAGCAGCATGACTAGCGGGAGTGGGTCCTACAATGAGCAGTTCTTC | TRBV7-9 | - | TRBJ2-1 | TRBD2 | 17